This entry concerns a single T cell receptor beta chain. The treatment denotes: about 20 received Ad26.COV2.S at low or high dose, single or two shots; several received placebo; per-sample allocation not given. Following the first vaccine or placebo injection, samples were taken on day 63. The sample comes from a study of Ad26.COV2.S vaccination and SARS-CoV-2 variants. The germline V gene encodes CDR1 SNHLY and CDR2 FYNNEI. CDR3 size: 15 residues. V trimming: 5 bases; J trimming: 7 bases; junction bases outside the gene matches: 8. Repertoires were generated with immunoSEQ multiplex PCR, while TCRdb's copy carries only in-frame clones and drops some. The profile shows 300,000 to 400,000 clones, about nine tenths of them singletons.

The chain recombines TRBV2 with TRBJ1-5, with 10 bases aligning to TRBD1. The sequenced sample was peripheral blood, obtained in a trial of Ad26.COV2.S vaccine versus placebo. The origin of this receptor is a person aged 18-65 years who received the Ad26.COV2.S COVID-19 vaccine or a placebo. The CDR3 bases are TGTGCCAGCAGTTCTGACAGGGGGCAGGGGCAGCCCCAGCATTTT. Its translation is CASSSDRGQGQPQHF.